This T cell receptor (beta chain) originates from a study of T cell changes during pregnancy in multiple sclerosis. CDR1 and CDR2 from the germline V gene are SGHTS and YDEGEE. After removal of 3 bases from V and 2 bases from J, the junction contained 6 bases not matched to a gene. The CDR3 extends over 15 amino acids. The repertoire was sequenced with immunoSEQ multiplex PCR; TCRdb's copy has only in-frame clones and lacks some. The repertoire holds tens of thousands of clones, with around 93% as singletons. The sequence was obtained from a female donor with multiple sclerosis, enrolled in a pregnancy study. V usage is TRBV5-8 and J usage is TRBJ2-7; 9 bases map to TRBD1. The input for sequencing was peripheral blood, taken in the third trimester of pregnancy. The CDR3 bases are TGTGCCAGCAGCTCCGGGACAGGGAGTCCCTACGAGCAGTACTTC. It codes for CASSSGTGSPYEQYF.